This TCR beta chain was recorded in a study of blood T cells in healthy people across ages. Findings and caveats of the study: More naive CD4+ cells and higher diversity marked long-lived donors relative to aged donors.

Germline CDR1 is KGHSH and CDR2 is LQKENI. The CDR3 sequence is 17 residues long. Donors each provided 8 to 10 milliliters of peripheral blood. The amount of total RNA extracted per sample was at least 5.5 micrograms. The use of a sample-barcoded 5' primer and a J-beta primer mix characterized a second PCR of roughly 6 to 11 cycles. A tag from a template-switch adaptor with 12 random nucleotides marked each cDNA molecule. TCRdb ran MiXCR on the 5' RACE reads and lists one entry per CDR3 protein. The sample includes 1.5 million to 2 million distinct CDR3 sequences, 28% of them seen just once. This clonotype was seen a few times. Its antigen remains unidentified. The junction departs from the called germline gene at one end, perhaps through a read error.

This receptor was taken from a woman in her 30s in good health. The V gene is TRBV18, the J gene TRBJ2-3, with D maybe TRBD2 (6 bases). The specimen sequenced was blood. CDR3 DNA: TGTGCCGGCTCACCATTGAAGAGTCTAGGGAGGTCGGATACGCAGTATTTT. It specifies CAGSPLKSLGRSDTQYF.